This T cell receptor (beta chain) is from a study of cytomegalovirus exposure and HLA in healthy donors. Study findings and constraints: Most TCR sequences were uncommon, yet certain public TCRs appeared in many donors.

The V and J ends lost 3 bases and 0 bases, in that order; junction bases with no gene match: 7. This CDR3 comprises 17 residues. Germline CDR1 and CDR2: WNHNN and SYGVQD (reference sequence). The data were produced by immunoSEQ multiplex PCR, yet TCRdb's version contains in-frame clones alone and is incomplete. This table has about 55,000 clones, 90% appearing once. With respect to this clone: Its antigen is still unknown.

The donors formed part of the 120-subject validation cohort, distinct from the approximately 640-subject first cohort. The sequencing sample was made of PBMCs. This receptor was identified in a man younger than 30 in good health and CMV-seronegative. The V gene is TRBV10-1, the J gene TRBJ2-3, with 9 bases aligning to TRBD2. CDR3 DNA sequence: TGCGCCAGCAGTGAAGAACTAGCGGGTCCTAGCACAGATACGCAGTATTTT. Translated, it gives CASSEELAGPSTDTQYF.